This TCR beta chain was obtained from a study of shared clonotypes between healthy human individuals (dated by TCRdb to about 2020). General notes on the study: The cohort included a few men and two women between 18 and 49 years of age. For each donor, three plates each were used for CD4 naive and CD4 memory, two plates were used for CD8 naive, and one plate was used for CD8 memory. The study deeply sequenced blood TCR repertoires of about 5 healthy adults to estimate repertoire size and the extent of clonotype sharing between individuals. To increase sequencing depth and limit assay-specific biases, TCR repertoire library preparation and sequencing were carried out by different laboratories using diverse techniques. Per donor, leukapheresis produced somewhere between about 0.8 and 9.5 billion PBMCs.

Points the paper makes about the study in general: Higher generation probabilities were observed for clonotypes shared by all four sorted-subset donors than for non-shared clonotypes. Pairwise subsampling led to the expectation that sequencing depth would affect the degree of clonotype sharing among donors. Only blood was sampled, and tissue TCR repertoires likely differ from those in blood. Naive subsets generally had larger estimated clonotype richness than memory subsets. Sharing across a handful of donors was observed for about 4.8% of naive CD4, under 4% of naive CD8, over 2% of memory CD4, and about 0.4% of memory CD8 clonotypes. Incomplete sequencing was indicated by rarefaction of sorted-subset datasets, despite the large sequencing depth. Because the study included only a small number of donors, the genetic and exposure-history diversity represented was limited.

TCR CDR3 regions were amplified from genomic DNA by multiplex PCR using the deep immunoSEQ assay. Extracted genomic DNA from each cell subset was spread evenly across all wells of several immunoSEQ 96-well plates, with each plate serving as a replicate. Each replicate PCR for sorted subsets received approximately 200 ng genomic DNA, equal to some 32,000 T cell genomes. Purified libraries were quantified with a Qubit 3.0 fluorometer, sized on a Bioanalyzer 2100, and re-quantified with the KAPA Library Quantification kit. Every immunoSEQ 96-well plate was sequenced on a dedicated single-read 150-cycle Illumina NextSeq 550 flow cell. The authors' pipeline ran thus. Because the immunoSEQ output held only junctional sequences and lacked quality scores, the filtering could not match the filtering applied to full-length reads. To assign V/J genes and CDR3, sequences were annotated against IMGT germline references using PyIR, a Python wrapper for IgBLAST v1.9. Any read was removed if the V/J assignment was weak (E-value above 1e-6), the CDR3 was missing, or the read contained stop codons, out-of-frame junctions, or ambiguous translated residues. V3J clonotypes were defined by identical inferred V gene, J gene, and CDR3 amino acid sequence. Percentage overlap between repertoires was computed as shared unique clonotypes divided by the size of the smaller repertoire. RTK rarefaction, the Chao1 estimator, and Recon v2.1 estimates of unobserved clonotypes were used to assess repertoire richness. OLGA was used to compute generation probabilities for all TCRbeta clonotypes that the gDNA method yielded from a few donors. What TCRdb holds here is the immuneACCESS table cut down to in-frame rearrangements. Part of the clones is not present; checked against another copy, under half of the missing clones reflect an unresolved V gene, and the others are unexplained. Clone size and V and J calls were adopted from that table, with D and trimming inferred from the DNA. The sample table holds about 1,500,000 clones, of which roughly 97% were seen once. Clones ranked in the top ten supply approximately 1.1% of the sample.

The donors were healthy, HIV-negative adults who had no recently reported acute infections or vaccinations. Every donor was a Caucasian adult residing in Nashville, Tennessee, USA. CD4+ T cells were enriched through magnetic negative selection, after which naive cells were positively selected on CD45RA and the remaining negative fraction served as the memory subset. After blood collection by leukapheresis, PBMCs were isolated using Ficoll-Histopaque density gradient centrifugation and then cryopreserved in the vapor phase of liquid nitrogen. Analytical flow cytometry was used to check the purity and quantity of every magnetically sorted T cell population. Genomic DNA was isolated from every sorted fraction and measured by UV absorbance on a Nanodrop 2000c. A word on this clone: Its recognized antigen is unknown. Per-nucleotide qualities are absent, and no much larger clonotype sits a single base away.

The CDR3 measures 15 amino acids from cysteine to phenylalanine. The only DNA kept is the CDR3, 45 bases in frame from the first base. From a lookup of the germline V gene (reference sequence), CDR1 and CDR2 are SEHNR and FQNEAQ. The germline V and J ends show losses of 8 bases and 2 bases respectively, and no gene match explains 7 bases of the junction. This clonotype was sampled from a young man in good health. The specimen sequenced was naive CD4+ T cells sorted from blood. The cell subset or site label here, explained by the study, means: CD45RA+ positively selected. The chain is encoded by TRBV7-9 joined to TRBJ1-3; the junction holds 9 bases that match TRBD1. The DNA sequence is TGTGCCAGCGTGGAGGGACAGGGAACTGGAAACACCATATATTTT. Translated, it gives CASVEGQGTGNTIYF.